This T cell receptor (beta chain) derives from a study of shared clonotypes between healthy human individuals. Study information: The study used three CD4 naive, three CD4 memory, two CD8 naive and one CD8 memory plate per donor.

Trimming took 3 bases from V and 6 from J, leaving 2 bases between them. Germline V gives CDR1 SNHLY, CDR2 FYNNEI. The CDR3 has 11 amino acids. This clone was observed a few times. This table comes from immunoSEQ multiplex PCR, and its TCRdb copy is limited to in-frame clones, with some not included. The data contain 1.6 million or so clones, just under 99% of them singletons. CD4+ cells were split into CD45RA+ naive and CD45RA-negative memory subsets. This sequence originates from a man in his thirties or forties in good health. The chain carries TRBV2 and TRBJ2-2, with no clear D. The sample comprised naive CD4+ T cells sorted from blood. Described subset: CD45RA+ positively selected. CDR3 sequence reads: CASSEAGELFF. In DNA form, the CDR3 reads TGTGCCAGCAGTGAGGCCGGGGAGCTGTTTTTT.